What follows are 6 T cell receptor beta chains derived from one specimen sequenced in a study of blood T cell repertoires in COVID-19. Repertoires were generated with immunoSEQ multiplex PCR, while TCRdb's copy carries only in-frame clones and drops some. The repertoire includes under 300,000 clones, approximately 90% of them detected once, and approximately 2.1% sits in the top ten. The specimen was peripheral blood. All receptors derive from a woman in her thirties or forties who had recovered from COVID-19.

The V and J genes are TRBV19 and TRBJ1-2; D is undetermined. CDR3 length: 14 residues. Trimming stripped 7 bases from V and 4 bases from J, with 16 bases between. From germline, CDR1 is LNHDA and CDR2 SQIVND (reference sequence). The CDR3 region has the DNA TGTGCCAGTACGCTGGCACTTGGGCTCTATGGCTACACCTTC. Translating gives CASTLALGLYGYTF.

CDR3 DNA sequence: TGTGCCAGCAGCCCTAGCAGCTACAATGAGCAGTTCTTC. It codes for CASSPSSYNEQFF. This chain connects TRBV5-4 to TRBJ2-1; TRBD2 is a possible D gene (5 bases). This CDR3 spans 13 amino acids. Germline lookup yields CDR1 SGHNT and CDR2 YYREEE (reference sequence). Trimming stripped 4 bases from V and 3 bases from J, with 8 bases between.

V usage is TRBV18 and J usage is TRBJ2-7; 8 nucleotides match TRBD1. Germline CDR1 and CDR2: KGHSH and LQKENI. V dropped 4 bases and J dropped 0; count of bases not matched to a gene: 11. The CDR3 is made up of 17 amino acids. This chain's CDR3 is CASSRGQGATTSYEQYF. The CDR3 region has the DNA TGTGCCAGCTCACGTGGTCAGGGGGCCACCACCTCCTACGAGCAGTACTTC.

This clone came up once. The chain has TRBV6-2 or TRBV6-3 and TRBJ2-7; 10 positions agree with TRBD1. J lost 4 bases, V lost 1 base, and 7 bases had no gene match. The germline CDR1 and CDR2 sequences are MNHEY and SVGEGT. The length of the CDR3 is 16 residues. The CDR3 DNA sequence: TGTGCCAGCAGTTACTTCGGACAGGGGGGTCTGTACGAGCAGTACTTC. Amino acid sequence: CASSYFGQGGLYEQYF.

The V and J genes are TRBV19 and TRBJ2-4, with TRBD2 identical over 11 bases. Germline trimming cut 3 bases from V and 7 bases from J; bases unmatched to any gene: 5. Germline CDR1 and CDR2: LNHDA and SQIVND (reference sequence). CDR3 length: 15 residues. CDR3 in DNA: TGTGCCAGTAGTATGTTAGCGGGGGGGAGGAACATTCAGTACTTC. It encodes CASSMLAGGRNIQYF.

This sequence joins TRBV25-1 and TRBJ2-7, with 9 bases aligning to TRBD1. From germline, CDR1 is MGHDK and CDR2 SYGVNS. This CDR3 is built from 17 residues. V shed 3 bases and J 5 bases; nucleotides not matched to a gene: 14. DNA for the CDR3: TGTGCCAGCAGTGATCCTCTCGGGACAGGGAGTTTGGACGAGCAGTACTTC. Protein: CASSDPLGTGSLDEQYF.